This entry lists 9 T cell receptor beta chains sequenced from one sample in a study of blood T cell repertoires in COVID-19. Using immunoSEQ multiplex PCR, the repertoire was profiled, and TCRdb retains in-frame clones only, with some absent. The sample consists of approximately 110,000 clones, 83% of them appearing once. The sequencing input was peripheral blood. Every receptor here comes from a woman aged 55-70 years with acute or convalescent COVID-19.

J is TRBJ2-1 and V is TRBV28; D is perhaps TRBD2 (6 bases). V gave up 4 bases and J gave up 8 bases, with 21 bases separating them. This CDR3 has 16 residues. Germline V CDR1 and CDR2: MDHEN, SYDVKM. The CDR3 coding sequence is TGTGCCAGCAGTTCGCCATGGGGAGGCCTTCGGGATGAGCAGTTCTTC. Protein product: CASSSPWGGLRDEQFF.

V is TRBV27 and J is TRBJ1-2; D might be TRBD1 (6 bases). The V gene's germline CDR1 is MNHEY and CDR2 SMNVEV (reference sequence). This CDR3 region has 13 residues. With 2 bases removed from V and 7 bases from J, the gap between germline ends came to 11 bases. In nucleotides, the CDR3 is TGTGCCAGCAGTTTACTGGGGGCGGGTGGCTACACCTTC. Protein product: CASSLLGAGGYTF.

This clone showed up just once. This chain links TRBV5-1 with TRBJ1-1; D is perhaps TRBD1 (5 bases). Germline V gene lookup returns CDR1 SGHRS and CDR2 YFSETQ. Trimming cost V 1 base and J 5 bases, with 12 bases left between them. This CDR3 contains 14 residues. DNA for the CDR3: TGCGCCAGCAGCTTGCGCAGGGAGGGGACTGAAGCTTTCTTT. It is translated as CASSLRREGTEAFF. The whole variable domain, filled in from reference TRBV5-1 and TRBJ1-1, reads KAGVTQTPRYLIKTRGQQVTLSCSPISGHRSVSWYQQTPGQGLQFLFEYFSETQRNKGNFPGRFSGRQFSNSRSEMNVSTLELGDSALYLCASSLRREGTEAFFGQGTRLTVV.

This clone was seen only a few times. The chain uses TRBV19 and TRBJ1-2; D gene ambiguous. CDR1 is LNHDA and CDR2 is SQIVND in the germline V gene (reference sequence). V shed 2 bases and J shed 8 bases, with 15 bases lying between them. The CDR3 contains 14 residues. The CDR3 DNA reads as TGTGCCAGTAGTATAAGGAGCGGTCCTGAGGGCTACACCTTC. Translation: CASSIRSGPEGYTF.

The chain has TRBV7-9 and TRBJ2-7, with no clear D. CDR3 length: 13 amino acids. Germline V gene data show CDR1 as SEHNR and CDR2 as FQNEAQ (reference sequence). V lost 5 bases and J lost 4, with 12 bases in between. CDR3: CASSRLGAYEQYF. CDR3 DNA: TGTGCCAGCAGCCGTCTAGGAGCATACGAGCAGTACTTC.

J is TRBJ1-1 and V is TRBV6-5, with D unclear. Trimming removed 0 bases at V and 1 base at J, with 12 bases between. Germline V gives CDR1 MNHEY, CDR2 SVGAGI. The CDR3 is 16 residues long. The CDR3 DNA follows: TGTGCCAGCAGTTACTCGAGGGCGTCGGGGAACACTGAAGCTTTCTTT. It is translated as CASSYSRASGNTEAFF.

CDR3 in DNA: TGTGCCAGCAGCTTTACCCGAGGGGGAGCTTTCTTT. This codes for CASSFTRGGAFF. V gene TRBV7-9 combines with J gene TRBJ1-1; D perhaps matches TRBD1 (6 bases). The V gene lost 3 bases and the J gene lost 10 bases, with 12 bases spanning the gap. CDR1 SEHNR and CDR2 FQNEAQ come from the germline V gene (reference sequence). CDR3 length equals 12 residues.

The chain combines TRBV5-1 with TRBJ2-5; 8 bases agree with TRBD1. This CDR3 comprises 13 residues. V was clipped by 6 bases and J by 5 bases; unmatched bases: 6. Germline V gene data show CDR1 as SGHRS and CDR2 as YFSETQ. The CDR3 DNA reads as TGCGCCAGCATGGCAGGGGGCAGGGAGACCCAGTACTTC. It is translated as CASMAGGRETQYF.

V usage is TRBV28 and J usage is TRBJ1-2; 9 bases fit TRBD1. There are 16 residues in the CDR3. With V trimmed by 5 bases and J by 8 bases, 15 bases remained unmatched. Germline V lookup: CDR1 MDHEN, CDR2 SYDVKM. CDR3 sequence (DNA): TGTGCCAGCAGTGCCCAGGGCGGGACAGGGAGCTCGGGCTACACCTTC. This encodes CASSAQGGTGSSGYTF.